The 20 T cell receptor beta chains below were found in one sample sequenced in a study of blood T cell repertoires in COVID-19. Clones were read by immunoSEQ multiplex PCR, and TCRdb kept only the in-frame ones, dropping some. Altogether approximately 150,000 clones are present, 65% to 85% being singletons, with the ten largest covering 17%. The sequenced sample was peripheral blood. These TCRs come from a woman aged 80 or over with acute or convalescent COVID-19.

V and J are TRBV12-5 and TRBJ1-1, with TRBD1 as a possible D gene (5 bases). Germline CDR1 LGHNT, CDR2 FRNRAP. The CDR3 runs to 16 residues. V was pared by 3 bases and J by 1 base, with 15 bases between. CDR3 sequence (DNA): TGTGCTAGTGGTTTTAACCCAGGGTGGTCGAACACTGAAGCTTTCTTT. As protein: CASGFNPGWSNTEAFF.

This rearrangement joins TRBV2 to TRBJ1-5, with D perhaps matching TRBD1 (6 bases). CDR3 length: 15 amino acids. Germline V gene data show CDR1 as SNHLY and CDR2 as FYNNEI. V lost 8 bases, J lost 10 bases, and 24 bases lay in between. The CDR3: CASRPARGMMGPQHF. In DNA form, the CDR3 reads TGTGCCAGCCGCCCCGCCAGGGGTATGATGGGACCCCAGCATTTT.

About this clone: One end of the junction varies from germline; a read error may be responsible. The CDR3 nucleotides are TGTGCAAGCAGGGCTCCTTATGGCTACACCTTC. Translation: CASRAPYGYTF. The rearrangement links TRBV6-5 to TRBJ1-2; D possibly corresponds to TRBD1 (5 bases). CDR3 length equals 11 residues. Germline V lookup: CDR1 MNHEY, CDR2 SVGAGI.

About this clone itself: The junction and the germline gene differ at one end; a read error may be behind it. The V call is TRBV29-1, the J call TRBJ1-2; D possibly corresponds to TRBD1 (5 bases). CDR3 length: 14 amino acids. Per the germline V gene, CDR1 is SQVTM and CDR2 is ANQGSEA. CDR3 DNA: TGCCGCGTCGGGGGGGAGGGGAACAACTATGGCTACACCTTC. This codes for CRVGGEGNNYGYTF.

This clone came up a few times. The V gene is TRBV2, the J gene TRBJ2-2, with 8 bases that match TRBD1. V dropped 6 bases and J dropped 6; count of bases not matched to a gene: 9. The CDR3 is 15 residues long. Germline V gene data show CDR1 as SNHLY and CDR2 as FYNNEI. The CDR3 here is CASRPGTGTAGELFF. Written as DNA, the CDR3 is TGTGCCAGCAGACCCGGGACAGGTACCGCCGGGGAGCTGTTTTTT.

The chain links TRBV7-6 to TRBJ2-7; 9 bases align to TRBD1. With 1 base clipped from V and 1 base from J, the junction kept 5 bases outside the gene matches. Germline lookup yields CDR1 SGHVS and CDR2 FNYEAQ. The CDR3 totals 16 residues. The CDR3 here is CASSLERQGGSYEQYF. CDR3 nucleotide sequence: TGTGCCAGCAGCTTAGAGAGACAGGGGGGGTCCTACGAGCAGTACTTC.

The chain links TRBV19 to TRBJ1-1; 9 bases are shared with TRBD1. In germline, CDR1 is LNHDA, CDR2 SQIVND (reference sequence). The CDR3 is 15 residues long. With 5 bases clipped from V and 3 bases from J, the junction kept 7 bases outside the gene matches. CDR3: CASSGQGKEYTEAFF. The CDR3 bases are TGTGCCAGTAGTGGACAGGGGAAGGAGTACACTGAAGCTTTCTTT.

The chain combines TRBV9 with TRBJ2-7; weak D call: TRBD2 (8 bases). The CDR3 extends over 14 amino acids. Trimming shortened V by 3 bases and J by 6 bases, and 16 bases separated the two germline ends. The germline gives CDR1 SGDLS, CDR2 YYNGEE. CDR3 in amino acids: CASSAGGGWGEQYF. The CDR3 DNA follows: TGTGCCAGCAGCGCGGGAGGGGGCTGGGGCGAGCAGTACTTC.

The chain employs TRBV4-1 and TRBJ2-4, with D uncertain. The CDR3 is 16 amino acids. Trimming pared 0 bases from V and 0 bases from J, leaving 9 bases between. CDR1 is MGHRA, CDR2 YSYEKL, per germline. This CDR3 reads CASSQDPGLAKNIQYF. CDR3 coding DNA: TGCGCCAGCAGCCAAGATCCTGGGCTAGCCAAAAACATTCAGTACTTC.

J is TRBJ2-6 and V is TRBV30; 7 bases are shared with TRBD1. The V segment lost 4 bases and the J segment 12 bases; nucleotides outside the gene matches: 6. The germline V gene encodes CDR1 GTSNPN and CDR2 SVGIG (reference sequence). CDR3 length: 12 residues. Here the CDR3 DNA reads TGTGCCTGGATGAGAGGGGGCGGCGTCCTGACTTTC. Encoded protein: CAWMRGGGVLTF.

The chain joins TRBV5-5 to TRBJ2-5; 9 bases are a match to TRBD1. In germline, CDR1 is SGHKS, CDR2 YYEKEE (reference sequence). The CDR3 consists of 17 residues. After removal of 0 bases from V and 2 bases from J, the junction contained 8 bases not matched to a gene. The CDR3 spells CASSLGPDRGYQETQYF. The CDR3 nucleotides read TGTGCCAGCAGCTTGGGCCCTGACAGGGGGTATCAAGAGACCCAGTACTTC. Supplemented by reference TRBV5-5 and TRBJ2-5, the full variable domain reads DAGVTQSPTHLIKTRGQQVTLRCSPISGHKSVSWYQQVLGQGPQFIFQYYEKEERGRGNFPDRFSARQFPNYSSELNVNALLLGDSALYLCASSLGPDRGYQETQYFGPGTRLLVL.

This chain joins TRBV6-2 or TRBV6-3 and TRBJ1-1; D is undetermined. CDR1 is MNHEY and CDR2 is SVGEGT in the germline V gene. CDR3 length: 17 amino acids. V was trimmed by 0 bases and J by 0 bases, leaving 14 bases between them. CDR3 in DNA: TGTGCCAGCAGTTACTCGATGGGTTACACTATGAACACTGAAGCTTTCTTT. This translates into CASSYSMGYTMNTEAFF.

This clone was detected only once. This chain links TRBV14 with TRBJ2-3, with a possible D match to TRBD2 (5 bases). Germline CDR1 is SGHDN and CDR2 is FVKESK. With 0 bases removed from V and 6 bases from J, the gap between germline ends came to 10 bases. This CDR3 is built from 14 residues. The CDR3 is CASSQELRGDTQYF. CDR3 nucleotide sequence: TGTGCCAGCAGCCAAGAACTCCGCGGGGATACGCAGTATTTT.

The CDR3 loop reads CASSISGSYGYTF. CDR3 bases: TGTGCCAGTAGTATCAGCGGGTCCTATGGCTACACCTTC. V gene TRBV19 combines with J gene TRBJ1-2; no clear D gene. Germline assignment: CDR1 LNHDA and CDR2 SQIVND (reference sequence). Trimming shortened V by 3 bases and J by 4 bases, and 9 bases separated the two germline ends. This CDR3 region has 13 residues.

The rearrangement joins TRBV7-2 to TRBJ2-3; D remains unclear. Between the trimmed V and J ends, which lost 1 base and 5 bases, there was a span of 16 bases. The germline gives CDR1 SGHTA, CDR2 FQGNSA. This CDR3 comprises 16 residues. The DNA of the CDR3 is TGTGCCAGCAGCTTAGTATCAGGCGTTTCCGGAGATACGCAGTATTTT. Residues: CASSLVSGVSGDTQYF.

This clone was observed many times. CDR3 sequence reads: CASSLGHLSAGANVLTF. CDR3 sequence (DNA): TGCGCCAGCAGCTTGGGACACTTGAGTGCCGGGGCCAACGTCCTGACTTTC. The chain carries TRBV5-1 and TRBJ2-6; D is unresolved. Germline V gene data show CDR1 as SGHRS and CDR2 as YFSETQ. Trimming stripped 0 bases from V and 4 bases from J, with 14 bases between. CDR3 size: 17 residues.

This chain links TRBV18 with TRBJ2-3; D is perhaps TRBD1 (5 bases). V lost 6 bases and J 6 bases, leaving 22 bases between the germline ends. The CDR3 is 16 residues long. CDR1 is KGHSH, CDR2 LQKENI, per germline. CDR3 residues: CASSPTGLRPEDTQYF. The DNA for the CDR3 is TGTGCCAGCTCGCCTACAGGCCTCCGGCCGGAGGATACGCAGTATTTT.

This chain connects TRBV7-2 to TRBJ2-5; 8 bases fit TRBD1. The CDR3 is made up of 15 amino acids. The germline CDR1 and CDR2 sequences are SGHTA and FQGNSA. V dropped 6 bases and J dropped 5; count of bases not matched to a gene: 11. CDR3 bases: TGTGCCAGCAGTCTACGGACAGGGCAGGAGGAGACCCAGTACTTC. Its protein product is CASSLRTGQEETQYF. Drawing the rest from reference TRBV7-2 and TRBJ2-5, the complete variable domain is GAGVSQSPSNKVTEKGKDVELRCDPISGHTALYWYRQSLGQGLEFLIYFQGNSAPDKSGLPSDRFSAERTGGSVSTLTIQRTQQEDSAVYLCASSLRTGQEETQYFGPGTRLLVL.

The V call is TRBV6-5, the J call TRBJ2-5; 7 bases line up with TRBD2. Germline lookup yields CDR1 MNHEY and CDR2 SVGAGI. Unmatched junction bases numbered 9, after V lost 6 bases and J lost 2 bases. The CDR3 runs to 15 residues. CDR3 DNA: TGTGCCAGCAGGACCTTGGCGGGGGTTCAAGAGACCCAGTACTTC. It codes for CASRTLAGVQETQYF.

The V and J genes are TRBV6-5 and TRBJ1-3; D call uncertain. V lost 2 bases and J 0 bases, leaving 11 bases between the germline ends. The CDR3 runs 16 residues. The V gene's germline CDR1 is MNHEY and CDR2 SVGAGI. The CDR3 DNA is TGTGCCAGCAGTTACGGGCAGCCCTTCTCTGGAAACACCATATATTTT. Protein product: CASSYGQPFSGNTIYF.